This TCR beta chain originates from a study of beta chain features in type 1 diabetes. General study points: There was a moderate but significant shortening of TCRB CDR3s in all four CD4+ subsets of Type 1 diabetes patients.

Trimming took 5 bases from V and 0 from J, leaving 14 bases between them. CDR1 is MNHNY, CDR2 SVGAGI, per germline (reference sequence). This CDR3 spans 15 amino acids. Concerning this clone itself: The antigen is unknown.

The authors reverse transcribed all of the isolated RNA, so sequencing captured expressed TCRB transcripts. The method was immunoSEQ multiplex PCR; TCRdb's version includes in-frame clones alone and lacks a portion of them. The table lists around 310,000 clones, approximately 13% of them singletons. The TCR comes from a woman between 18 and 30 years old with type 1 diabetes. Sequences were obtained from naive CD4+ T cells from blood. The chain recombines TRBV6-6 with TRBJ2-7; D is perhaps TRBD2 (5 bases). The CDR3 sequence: CASSTRTSSSYEQYF. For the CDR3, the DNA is TGTGCCAGCAGTACCCGGACTTCCAGCTCCTACGAGCAGTACTTC.